This TCR beta chain was profiled in a study of shared clonotypes between healthy human individuals. Generated by immunoSEQ multiplex PCR, the TCRdb table keeps only in-frame clones and is missing some. Of some 1,600,000 clones in the sample, about 98% were seen once. Study outcomes and limitations: Sharing across four donors was highest in naive CD4 (roughly 5%) and lowest in memory CD8 (approximately 0.4%).

Remarks on this clone: Its antigen remains unidentified.

V was cut by 0 bases and J by 3 bases, with 10 bases left in between. This CDR3 has 15 residues. Per germline, CDR1 SGHRS and CDR2 YFSETQ. This receptor was identified in a man in his thirties or forties in good health. V is TRBV5-1 and J is TRBJ1-3; D possibly corresponds to TRBD1 (6 bases). What was sequenced was naive CD4+ T cells sorted from blood. Stated subset: CD45RA+ positively selected. The CDR3 DNA is TGCGCCAGCAGCTTGGGTGCAGGGGATGGAAACACCATATATTTT. Translated: CASSLGAGDGNTIYF.